These 32 T cell receptor beta chains share one sample of origin, sequenced in a study of graft-versus-host responses after intestinal transplantation. Assay: immunoSEQ multiplex PCR; the TCRdb copy retains only in-frame clones and omits some. The sample yields approximately 89,000 clones, about nine tenths seen once. The sequenced sample was PBMCs, obtained roughly 410 days after intestinal transplant. The receptors here all came from a human patient who received an intestinal transplant, so some T cells may come from the graft donor.

The V gene is TRBV2, the J gene TRBJ2-4, with 7 bases lining up with TRBD1. Trimming removed 10 bases from V and 6 bases from J; junction bases left unmatched: 6. The CDR3 contains 12 residues. Looked up from germline, CDR1 is SNHLY and CDR2 is FYNNEI. CDR3 nucleotides: TGTGCCACCTCGGACAGGCTAAACATTCAGTACTTC. Protein sequence: CATSDRLNIQYF.

The V gene is TRBV19, the J gene TRBJ2-5; 9 bases fit TRBD1. Germline V gene data show CDR1 as LNHDA and CDR2 as SQIVND (reference sequence). The V segment lost 6 bases and the J segment 1 base; nucleotides outside the gene matches: 0. This CDR3 spans 13 amino acids. The CDR3: CASRGQGQETQYF. The CDR3 DNA follows: TGTGCCAGTAGGGGACAGGGCCAAGAGACCCAGTACTTC.

This chain links TRBV4-2 with TRBJ2-3; 11 nucleotides align to TRBD2. V gave up 6 bases and J gave up 6 bases; unmatched junction bases: 2. This CDR3 contains 13 residues. Per germline, CDR1 LGHNA and CDR2 YNFKEQ. The CDR3 loop reads CASSSGGGDTQYF. In DNA form, the CDR3 reads TGTGCCAGCAGTAGCGGGGGGGGTGATACGCAGTATTTT.

The chain has TRBV4-1 and TRBJ1-4; a possible D gene is TRBD1 (5 bases). The CDR3 runs 15 residues. Trimming removed 0 bases from V and 5 bases from J, with 10 bases in between. Germline CDR1 and CDR2: MGHRA and YSYEKL. The CDR3 is CASSQEGQGNEKLFF. The CDR3 DNA follows: TGCGCCAGCAGCCAAGAGGGGCAAGGGAATGAAAAACTGTTTTTT.

V usage is TRBV5-5 and J usage is TRBJ2-5; D is ambiguous. Germline loops: CDR1 SGHKS, CDR2 YYEKEE (reference sequence). Between the trimmed V and J ends, which lost 0 bases and 1 base, there was a span of 4 bases. The CDR3 has 13 amino acids. The CDR3: CASSLGAQETQYF. CDR3 DNA: TGTGCCAGCAGCTTGGGAGCCCAAGAGACCCAGTACTTC.

The chain uses TRBV11-2 and TRBJ2-7; the D gene could be TRBD1 or TRBD2 (5 bases each). The germline V and J ends were trimmed by 5 bases and 3 bases, with 17 bases remaining between them. From germline, CDR1 is SGHAT and CDR2 FQNNGV. The CDR3 is 15 residues long. CDR3 loop: CASSDGGLLGYEQYF. DNA for the CDR3: TGTGCCAGCAGCGATGGGGGTCTACTAGGCTACGAGCAGTACTTC. Full variable domain (missing parts from reference TRBV11-2 and TRBJ2-7): EAGVAQSPRYKIIEKRQSVAFWCNPISGHATLYWYQQILGQGPKLLIQFQNNGVVDDSQLPKDRFSAERLKGVDSTLKIQPAKLEDSAVYLCASSDGGLLGYEQYFGPGTRLTVT.

This sequence joins TRBV4-1 and TRBJ2-3; 9 bases are a match to TRBD2. Germline V gene lookup returns CDR1 MGHRA and CDR2 YSYEKL. The CDR3 totals 15 residues. Trimming cost V 1 base and J 6 bases; bases outside gene matches: 5. The CDR3 is CASSQGAGGSDTQYF. In DNA form, the CDR3 reads TGCGCCAGCAGCCAAGGAGCGGGGGGTTCGGATACGCAGTATTTT.

The chain recombines TRBV15 with TRBJ1-1; 7 nucleotides line up with TRBD1. CDR3 length: 16 residues. The V gene end was trimmed by 1 base and the J gene end by 1 base; junction bases not matched to a gene: 6. Germline V lookup: CDR1 LNHNV, CDR2 YYDKDF (reference sequence). CDR3 sequence reads: CATSRVGQATNTEAFF. The CDR3 DNA is TGTGCCACCAGCAGAGTAGGACAGGCAACGAACACTGAAGCTTTCTTT.

Here the CDR3 DNA reads TGTGCCAGCAGCGTAGGACAGGGACTATTTTATGGCTACACCTTC. Its translation is CASSVGQGLFYGYTF. The chain joins TRBV9 to TRBJ1-2; 7 bases are shared with TRBD1. This CDR3 has 15 amino acids. Germline V lookup: CDR1 SGDLS, CDR2 YYNGEE. The J segment lost 5 bases and the V segment lost 0 bases, leaving 7 bases of the junction unmatched.

This sequence joins TRBV7-9 and TRBJ1-1, with a tentative D call TRBD1 (5 bases). The CDR3 spans 17 residues. V lost 2 bases, J lost 3 bases, and 19 bases lay in between. The germline gives CDR1 SEHNR, CDR2 FQNEAQ (reference sequence). The CDR3 here is CASSLLSSGMGDTEAFF. The CDR3 nucleotides read TGTGCCAGCAGCTTACTAAGCTCAGGGATGGGTGACACTGAAGCTTTCTTT.

The V gene is TRBV19, the J gene TRBJ2-7; D remains unclear. CDR3 length: 14 amino acids. Deletions cut 8 bases from V and 2 bases from J, with 16 bases between. CDR1 LNHDA and CDR2 SQIVND come from the germline V gene (reference sequence). CDR3 DNA: TGTGCCAGTGGGATGACTGCGCCCACCTACGAGCAGTACTTC. As protein: CASGMTAPTYEQYF.

The chain uses TRBV7-8 and TRBJ2-2; no clear D. The CDR3 consists of 13 residues. The V gene lost 5 bases and the J gene lost 6 bases, with 10 bases spanning the gap. Germline CDR1 is SGHVS and CDR2 is FQNEAQ. The CDR3: CASSHRGPGELFF. The CDR3 DNA is TGTGCCAGCAGCCATCGTGGCCCCGGGGAGCTGTTTTTT.

This chain links TRBV9 with TRBJ2-2, with a possible D match to TRBD1 (6 bases). The germline V gene encodes CDR1 SGDLS and CDR2 YYNGEE. The CDR3 has 14 residues. V was cut by 3 bases and J by 6 bases, with 12 bases left in between. CDR3 residues: CASSGQRQAGELFF. DNA of the CDR3: TGTGCCAGCAGCGGGCAAAGACAGGCCGGGGAGCTGTTTTTT.

The rearrangement uses TRBV18 and TRBJ1-2; D gene uncertain. The CDR3 sequence is 14 residues long. The germline V gene has CDR1 KGHSH and CDR2 LQKENI. Trimming removed 3 bases from V and 8 bases from J, with 16 bases in between. CDR3 region: CASSPHPYSGGYTF. Here the CDR3 DNA reads TGTGCCAGCTCACCCCACCCGTACAGTGGGGGCTACACCTTC.

This clone was recorded only once. The V call is TRBV19, the J call TRBJ2-2; D might be TRBD1 (7 bases). The CDR3 extends over 15 amino acids. From germline, CDR1 is LNHDA and CDR2 SQIVND (reference sequence). Trimming cost V 6 bases and J 2 bases, with 13 bases left between them. The CDR3 DNA reads as TGTGCCAGTAGCCCCCAGGGGGGAAACACCGGGGAGCTGTTTTTT. Protein: CASSPQGGNTGELFF.

This chain's CDR3 is CASSLGSGTYNSPLHF. The DNA for the CDR3 is TGTGCCAGCAGTTTGGGGAGTGGGACCTATAATTCACCCCTCCACTTT. The chain employs TRBV27 and TRBJ1-6, with D unresolved. The CDR3 sequence is 16 residues long. The V gene's germline CDR1 is MNHEY and CDR2 SMNVEV (reference sequence). Trimming pared 3 bases from V and 2 bases from J, leaving 11 bases between.

In this sample, this clone turned up once. The V and J genes are TRBV9 and TRBJ2-5, with 9 bases lining up with TRBD1. V was pared by 3 bases and J by 5 bases, with 5 bases of the junction left unmatched. CDR1 is SGDLS and CDR2 is YYNGEE in the germline V gene. The CDR3 has 14 residues. For the CDR3, the DNA is TGTGCCAGCAGCGCCGGGACAGGGATGGAGACCCAGTACTTC. This translates into CASSAGTGMETQYF. Looking up the rest from reference TRBV9 and TRBJ2-5 gives the full variable domain: DSGVTQTPKHLITATGQRVTLRCSPRSGDLSVYWYQQSLDQGLQFLIQYYNGEERAKGNILERFSAQQFPDLHSELNLSSLELGDSALYFCASSAGTGMETQYFGPGTRLLVL.

The chain couples TRBV29-1 to TRBJ2-1; TRBD2 matches at 8 bases. CDR3 length: 15 amino acids. V lost 0 bases and J lost 4; bases outside the gene matches: 5. Germline V CDR1 and CDR2: SQVTM, ANQGSEA. The CDR3 reads CSVEDRAGAYNEQFF. The CDR3 DNA follows: TGCAGCGTTGAAGATCGAGCGGGGGCTTACAATGAGCAGTTCTTC.

The chain combines TRBV14 with TRBJ2-7; 8 bases fit TRBD1. CDR1 SGHDN and CDR2 FVKESK come from the germline V gene. This CDR3 region has 17 residues. Trimming at V came to 4 bases and at J to 4 bases, leaving 15 bases not matched to a gene. CDR3: CASSPTTGVKLKYEQYF. The CDR3 bases are TGTGCCAGCAGCCCCACGACAGGGGTGAAATTGAAGTACGAGCAGTACTTC.

DNA of the CDR3: TGTGCCAGCAGTGGTACAGGGGGCTGGCAGCCCCAGCATTTT. This codes for CASSGTGGWQPQHF. V gene TRBV27 combines with J gene TRBJ1-5; 9 bases map to TRBD1. Trimming took 5 bases from V and 7 from J; bases not matched to a gene: 6. The CDR3 is made up of 14 amino acids. CDR1 is MNHEY and CDR2 is SMNVEV in the germline V gene (reference sequence).

V gene TRBV4-1 combines with J gene TRBJ1-5; D may be TRBD1 (5 bases). The ends were cut back, 5 bases at V and 4 bases at J, with 9 bases in the middle. Germline V CDR1 and CDR2: MGHRA, YSYEKL. The CDR3 spans 13 residues. This chain's CDR3 is CASSRGPNQPQHF. In DNA, the CDR3 is TGCGCCAGCAGCAGGGGCCCGAATCAGCCCCAGCATTTT.

The chain links TRBV2 to TRBJ1-2; tentatively, D is TRBD1 (6 bases). Germline loops: CDR1 SNHLY, CDR2 FYNNEI. The ends were cut back, 7 bases at V and 2 bases at J, with 17 bases in the middle. The CDR3 loop spans 15 amino acids. In nucleotides, the CDR3 is TGTGCCAGCACCACAGACCGGGGGGCGAACTATGGCTACACCTTC. Encoded protein: CASTTDRGANYGYTF.

The CDR3 protein is CASSLGRGLNYGYTF. The CDR3 region has the DNA TGTGCCAGCAGCTTAGGCAGGGGGTTAAACTATGGCTACACCTTC. The rearrangement uses TRBV11-2 and TRBJ1-2, with 7 bases fitting TRBD1. V lost 1 base and J lost 2; bases outside the gene matches: 4. This CDR3 is built from 15 residues. Germline CDR1 SGHAT, CDR2 FQNNGV.

V and J are TRBV4-1 and TRBJ2-7, with 9 bases lining up with TRBD1. Germline values: CDR1 MGHRA, CDR2 YSYEKL. This CDR3 region has 15 residues. V trimming: 1 base; J trimming: 3 bases; junction bases outside the gene matches: 4. The CDR3 protein is CASSQAEGQGYEQYF. The CDR3 bases are TGCGCCAGCAGCCAAGCAGAGGGACAGGGCTACGAGCAGTACTTC.

This chain joins TRBV15 and TRBJ2-7; perhaps TRBD1 as D (6 bases). The V gene lost 2 bases and the J gene lost 0 bases, with 17 bases spanning the gap. Germline loops: CDR1 LNHNV, CDR2 YYDKDF (reference sequence). The CDR3 sequence is 17 residues long. CDR3 amino acids: CATSRSIWETGSYEQYF. The CDR3 DNA reads as TGTGCCACCAGCAGATCTATCTGGGAGACAGGCTCCTACGAGCAGTACTTC.

The chain carries TRBV5-1 and TRBJ1-3, with a weak D call TRBD1 (6 bases). CDR1 and CDR2 from the germline V gene are SGHRS and YFSETQ. The V end lost 0 bases, the J end lost 0 bases, and 10 bases lay between the germline ends. This CDR3 region has 16 residues. CDR3 residues: CASSLAGTPSGNTIYF. As DNA, the CDR3 is TGCGCCAGCAGCTTGGCCGGGACACCCTCTGGAAACACCATATATTTT.

The chain is built from TRBV20-1 and TRBJ2-3; D gene uncertain. Germline CDR1 and CDR2: DFQATT and SNEGSKA (reference sequence). This CDR3 region has 10 residues. The V end was cut by 3 bases, the J end by 4 bases, with 2 bases between. In DNA, the CDR3 is TGCAGTGCTAGGTCAGATACGCAGTATTTT. It is translated as CSARSDTQYF.

The CDR3 nucleotides read TGTGCCAGCAGTTTACGGGGGACTGAAGCTTTCTTT. Translation gives CASSLRGTEAFF. J is TRBJ1-1 and V is TRBV27; possible D gene TRBD1, 5 bases. The CDR3 is 12 residues long. In germline, CDR1 is MNHEY, CDR2 SMNVEV (reference sequence). V gave up 2 bases and J gave up 5 bases, with 6 bases separating them.

The chain employs TRBV19 and TRBJ1-3; TRBD1 matches at 7 bases. This CDR3 has 16 amino acids. Unmatched junction bases numbered 10, after V lost 8 bases and J lost 0 bases. Germline CDR1 is LNHDA and CDR2 is SQIVND (reference sequence). This CDR3 is CASGTARLYSGNTIYF. DNA of the CDR3: TGTGCCAGTGGGACAGCCCGACTATACTCTGGAAACACCATATATTTT.

The chain carries TRBV19 and TRBJ1-2; D is ambiguous. This CDR3 spans 12 amino acids. The germline V gene encodes CDR1 LNHDA and CDR2 SQIVND (reference sequence). Trimming stripped 5 bases from V and 5 bases from J, with 9 bases between. CDR3 sequence: CASSFQEYGYTF. As DNA, the CDR3 is TGTGCCAGTAGTTTCCAGGAATATGGCTACACCTTC.

The chain recombines TRBV5-1 with TRBJ2-7; tentative D call: TRBD1 (6 bases). The CDR3 consists of 14 residues. Per the germline V gene, CDR1 is SGHRS and CDR2 is YFSETQ. The germline V and J ends were trimmed by 2 bases and 5 bases, with 14 bases remaining between them. CDR3 amino acids: CASSLVRQGHEQYF. As DNA, the CDR3 is TGCGCCAGCAGCTTAGTGCGCCAGGGGCACGAGCAGTACTTC.

The V call is TRBV5-8, the J call TRBJ2-6; D ambiguous. The V end lost 1 base, the J end lost 4 bases, and 9 bases lay between the germline ends. CDR1 is SGHTS, CDR2 YDEGEE, per germline. The CDR3 length is 15 residues. CDR3 region: CASSLNPPGANVLTF. CDR3 nucleotide sequence: TGTGCCAGCAGCTTGAACCCCCCCGGGGCCAACGTCCTGACTTTC.